The 27 T cell receptor beta chains presented below share a single source sample, sequenced in a study of patients and donors after allogeneic stem cell transplantation. TCRdb called the RT-PCR reads again in MiXCR, with one record for every CDR3 protein. The data contain about 230,000 distinct CDR3 sequences, approximately 14% of them seen just once; the ten biggest clones take up 11%. Sequenced sample: blood, either unsorted or a sorted T cell fraction (not recorded which). The receptor source for this set is a human donor who was either an allogeneic HSCT recipient or a stem cell or donor lymphocyte infusion donor (not recorded which). It is not recorded whose cells these are; they may come from a transplant donor.

This clonotype was observed a few times. This clone may be a read error of a much larger clone one base away. The gene calls are TRBV9 and TRBJ2-2; 8 bases match TRBD1. This CDR3 contains 14 residues. Germline CDR1 and CDR2: SGDLS and YYNGEE. Losses at the gene ends were 2 bases for V and 4 bases for J; bases not matched to a gene: 1. Here the CDR3 DNA reads TGTGCCAGCAGCGTCACAGGGGGCACCGGGGAGCTGTTTTTT. It translates to CASSVTGGTGELFF.

The sample holds many counts of this clonotype. The V gene is TRBV6-5, the J gene TRBJ1-1; D remains ambiguous. Trimming removed 5 bases from V and 4 bases from J, with 8 bases in between. This CDR3 has 12 amino acids. Germline V gene sequence: CDR1 MNHEY, CDR2 SVGAGI. This CDR3 is CASSTYRTEAFF. Here the CDR3 DNA reads TGTGCCAGCAGTACGTACCGCACTGAAGCTTTCTTT.

V usage is TRBV15 and J usage is TRBJ2-3; D uncertain. The V end was cut by 3 bases, the J end by 0 bases, with 13 bases between. Germline V gene data show CDR1 as LNHNV and CDR2 as YYDKDF (reference sequence). The CDR3 covers 16 residues. Here the CDR3 DNA reads TGTGCCACCAGCAGTGGTCAGTTCACTAGCACAGATACGCAGTATTTT. Protein: CATSSGQFTSTDTQYF.

This clonotype appeared a few times. V gene TRBV19 combines with J gene TRBJ2-5; D is undetermined. The V gene lost 3 bases and the J gene lost 4 bases, with 6 bases spanning the gap. Germline-derived CDR1 and CDR2 are LNHDA and SQIVND (reference sequence). The CDR3 is made up of 12 amino acids. CDR3 sequence: CASSIHGETQYF. The CDR3 region has the DNA TGTGCCAGTAGTATTCACGGAGAGACCCAGTACTTC. The whole variable domain, filled in from reference TRBV19 and TRBJ2-5, reads DGGITQSPKYLFRKEGQNVTLSCEQNLNHDAMYWYRQDPGQGLRLIYYSQIVNDFQKGDIAEGYSVSREKKESFPLTVTSAQKNPTAFYLCASSIHGETQYFGPGTRLLVL.

This clonotype showed up just a few times. V usage is TRBV2 and J usage is TRBJ2-7; D is uncertain. V lost 6 bases and J lost 3, with 12 bases in between. The CDR3 spans 13 residues. Germline CDR1 reads SNHLY; CDR2 reads FYNNEI. CDR3: CASRTDLDYEQYF. The CDR3 nucleotides are TGTGCCAGCAGAACGGATCTCGACTACGAGCAGTACTTC.

This clonotype was seen only a few times. The V call is TRBV18, the J call TRBJ2-3, with 13 bases that match TRBD2. The V gene end was trimmed by 1 base and the J gene end by 5 bases; junction bases not matched to a gene: 3. The CDR3 covers 16 residues. Germline values: CDR1 KGHSH, CDR2 LQKENI. The CDR3 here is CASSPRTSGSGDTQYF. CDR3 nucleotides: TGTGCCAGCTCACCACGGACTAGCGGGAGCGGAGATACGCAGTATTTT.

CDR3 in amino acids: CASSPYRGGSYNEQFF. As DNA, the CDR3 is TGTGCCAGCAGCCCCTATCGGGGGGGCTCCTACAATGAGCAGTTCTTC. This chain connects TRBV7-8 to TRBJ2-1; 8 nucleotides agree with TRBD2. The V gene end was trimmed by 5 bases and the J gene end by 0 bases; junction bases not matched to a gene: 6. CDR1 is SGHVS and CDR2 is FQNEAQ in the germline V gene. This CDR3 spans 16 amino acids.

This rearrangement joins TRBV6-5 to TRBJ1-2; D perhaps matches TRBD1 (6 bases). Between the trimmed V and J ends, which lost 2 bases and 3 bases, there was a span of 16 bases. Germline CDR1 MNHEY, CDR2 SVGAGI. CDR3 size: 16 residues. For the CDR3, the DNA is TGTGCCAGCAGTTACAGGGTCGGGGGGCCCGACTATGGCTACACCTTC. Encoded protein: CASSYRVGGPDYGYTF.

J is TRBJ1-5 and V is TRBV20-1; D gene unclear. Trimming took 3 bases from V and 0 from J, leaving 9 bases between them. Per the germline V gene, CDR1 is DFQATT and CDR2 is SNEGSKA (reference sequence). The CDR3 contains 14 residues. CDR3 nucleotides: TGCAGTGCTAGTACGGAATATAGCAATCAGCCCCAGCATTTT. Protein sequence: CSASTEYSNQPQHF.

This clonotype turned up a few times. The J gene is TRBJ2-2, the V gene TRBV3-1, with TRBD2 matching 9 bases. V dropped 4 bases and J dropped 7; count of bases not matched to a gene: 4. The CDR3 is made up of 14 amino acids. Germline-derived CDR1 and CDR2 are LGHDT and YNNKEL (reference sequence). For the CDR3, the DNA is TGTGCCAGCAGCCCCTTACTAGCGGGCGGGGAGCTGTTTTTT. Protein product: CASSPLLAGGELFF.

V gene TRBV23-1 combines with J gene TRBJ1-6, with a tentative D call TRBD1 (5 bases). TRBV23-1 is an ORF, with its function uncertain. The CDR3 has 16 residues. V lost 3 bases to trimming and J lost 10 bases, with 19 bases between them. CDR3 in DNA: TGCGCCAGCAGTCAGCCCCGGGGGGGTATAGACTCACCCCTCCACTTT. It is translated as CASSQPRGGIDSPLHF.

This clonotype occurred a few times. The chain employs TRBV12-3 or TRBV12-4 and TRBJ2-4; a possible D gene is TRBD2 (6 bases). There are 14 residues in the CDR3. Trimming shortened V by 2 bases and J by 4 bases, and 9 bases separated the two germline ends. The CDR3: CASSLMAGKNIQYF. CDR3 coding DNA: TGTGCCAGCAGTTTAATGGCGGGGAAAAACATTCAGTACTTC.

This clonotype was observed a few times. The chain employs TRBV29-1 and TRBJ2-7; the D call may be TRBD1 or TRBD2 (5 bases each). V was shortened by 8 bases and J by 1 base, with 15 bases between the two germline ends. CDR1 is SQVTM, CDR2 ANQGSEA, per germline. The length of the CDR3 is 13 residues. In DNA form, the CDR3 reads TGCAGCAGCAGGGACGGCGGTTCCTACGAGCAGTACTTC. Protein sequence: CSSRDGGSYEQYF.

This clonotype was found many times. This rearrangement joins TRBV20-1 to TRBJ2-3; D is ambiguous. V shed 1 base and J shed 1 base, with 9 bases lying between them. This CDR3 contains 14 residues. Germline V gene data show CDR1 as DFQATT and CDR2 as SNEGSKA (reference sequence). Here the CDR3 DNA reads TGCAGTGCTAGAGTAGCCTTACGCACAGATACGCAGTATTTT. This sequence encodes CSARVALRTDTQYF.

This clonotype appeared a few times. V gene TRBV30 combines with J gene TRBJ1-1, with D maybe TRBD1 (5 bases). Germline V gene lookup returns CDR1 GTSNPN and CDR2 SVGIG (reference sequence). CDR3 length: 14 residues. Trimming took off 2 bases at V and 4 bases at J, with 14 bases between the two ends. The CDR3 is CAWSFVAGSTEAFF. The CDR3, as DNA: TGTGCCTGGAGTTTTGTCGCAGGGAGCACTGAAGCTTTCTTT.

The chain couples TRBV27 to TRBJ2-2; maybe TRBD2 (5 bases). Deletions cut 5 bases from V and 6 bases from J, with 10 bases between. This CDR3 spans 13 amino acids. Germline-derived CDR1 and CDR2 are MNHEY and SMNVEV (reference sequence). The CDR3 protein is CASSRGFPGELFF. CDR3 nucleotides: TGTGCCAGCAGTCGAGGGTTTCCCGGGGAGCTGTTTTTT.

The gene calls are TRBV6-1 and TRBJ2-1; D gene ambiguous. The germline V and J ends were trimmed by 8 bases and 5 bases, with 7 bases remaining between them. CDR1 is MNHNS, CDR2 SASEGT, per germline. The length of the CDR3 is 11 residues. CDR3 amino acids: CASVGHNEQFF. In DNA form, the CDR3 reads TGTGCCAGCGTCGGTCACAATGAGCAGTTCTTC.

The V gene is TRBV29-1, the J gene TRBJ1-2, with a tentative D call TRBD1 (6 bases). V dropped 3 bases and J dropped 6 bases, with 17 bases sitting between them. The CDR3 contains 14 residues. CDR1 and CDR2 from the germline V gene are SQVTM and ANQGSEA. CDR3 amino acids: CSVEPEGSGDGYTF. In DNA, the CDR3 is TGCAGCGTTGAGCCCGAAGGCTCAGGGGATGGCTACACCTTC.

The chain uses TRBV6-1 and TRBJ2-5; 8 nucleotides line up with TRBD2. Germline trimming cut 2 bases from V and 4 bases from J; bases unmatched to any gene: 6. This CDR3 contains 15 residues. CDR1 and CDR2 from the germline V gene are MNHNS and SASEGT. The CDR3 here is CASSELSGSRETQYF. In DNA, the CDR3 is TGTGCCAGCAGTGAATTAAGCGGGAGCAGAGAGACCCAGTACTTC.

The table lists this clonotype with many counts. The chain employs TRBV12-3 or TRBV12-4 and TRBJ1-1; TRBD1 aligns across 8 bases. Trimming cost V 9 bases and J 5 bases; bases outside gene matches: 8. This CDR3 has 13 residues. This chain's CDR3 is CASSGGLRTEAFF. CDR3 DNA sequence: TGTGCCAGTTCAGGGGGCTTGCGGACTGAAGCTTTCTTT.

The chain employs TRBV5-1 and TRBJ2-5; D may be TRBD1 (5 bases). Germline CDR1 reads SGHRS; CDR2 reads YFSETQ. V shed 3 bases and J shed 2 bases, with 11 bases lying between them. The CDR3 totals 14 residues. CDR3 loop: CASSSGHGQETQYF. CDR3 in DNA: TGCGCCAGCAGCTCAGGACATGGGCAAGAGACCCAGTACTTC.

This clonotype was recorded at least ten times. The J gene is TRBJ2-7, the V gene TRBV4-3; either TRBD1 or TRBD2 may fit D (5 bases each). Germline V gene lookup returns CDR1 LGHNA and CDR2 YSLEER. The V end was cut by 1 base, the J end by 0 bases, with 16 bases between. The CDR3 totals 17 residues. CDR3: CASSQGGPGRGSYEQYF. For the CDR3, the DNA is TGCGCCAGCAGCCAAGGAGGACCGGGACGGGGCTCCTACGAGCAGTACTTC.

The rearrangement links TRBV15 to TRBJ2-7; D is unresolved. Germline V CDR1 and CDR2: LNHNV, YYDKDF (reference sequence). The CDR3 extends over 15 amino acids. The V and J ends lost 0 bases and 0 bases respectively, with 9 bases between them. CDR3 bases: TGTGCCACCAGCAGAGATTGGGGAAACTCCTACGAGCAGTACTTC. It yields the protein CATSRDWGNSYEQYF.

Ten or more counts support this clonotype. The chain carries TRBV15 and TRBJ2-1; 9 nucleotides align to TRBD1. The ends lost 4 bases at V and 7 bases at J; junction bases unmatched: 5. This CDR3 comprises 14 residues. In germline, CDR1 is LNHNV, CDR2 YYDKDF (reference sequence). For the CDR3, the DNA is TGTGCCACCAGCACCCGGGACAGGGTTAATGAGCAGTTCTTC. As protein: CATSTRDRVNEQFF. The variable domain in full, completed from reference TRBV15 and TRBJ2-1, reads DAMVIQNPRYQVTQFGKPVTLSCSQTLNHNVMYWYQQKSSQAPKLLFHYYDKDFNNEADTPDNFQSRRPNTSFCFLDIRSPGLGDTAMYLCATSTRDRVNEQFFGPGTRLTVL.

This clonotype was counted many times. This rearrangement joins TRBV20-1 to TRBJ1-1, with D hard to call. Germline CDR1 and CDR2: DFQATT and SNEGSKA (reference sequence). CDR3 length: 12 amino acids. V dropped 2 bases and J dropped 2 bases, with 6 bases sitting between them. Written as DNA, the CDR3 is TGCAGTGCTAGAAAGGATAACACTGAAGCTTTCTTT. As protein: CSARKDNTEAFF.

The rearrangement uses TRBV19 and TRBJ1-1, with a weak D call TRBD1 (6 bases). The germline CDR1 and CDR2 sequences are LNHDA and SQIVND (reference sequence). Trimming took 5 bases from V and 3 from J, leaving 10 bases between them. CDR3 length: 13 amino acids. The CDR3 loop is CASSPEGDTEAFF. The CDR3 DNA follows: TGTGCCAGTAGTCCAGAGGGGGACACTGAAGCTTTCTTT. The variable domain in full, with the rest retrieved from reference TRBV19 and TRBJ1-1, is DGGITQSPKYLFRKEGQNVTLSCEQNLNHDAMYWYRQDPGQGLRLIYYSQIVNDFQKGDIAEGYSVSREKKESFPLTVTSAQKNPTAFYLCASSPEGDTEAFFGQGTRLTVV.

The CDR3 here is CSPGSYNEQFF. In nucleotides, the CDR3 is TGCAGTCCGGGAAGCTACAATGAGCAGTTCTTC. The V and J genes are TRBV20-1 and TRBJ2-1, with D tentatively TRBD2 (5 bases). V dropped 8 bases and J dropped 3 bases, with 8 bases sitting between them. Germline values: CDR1 DFQATT, CDR2 SNEGSKA (reference sequence). This CDR3 has 11 amino acids.